The clone carrying this TCR delta chain was counted only a few times. This specimen belongs to a study of gamma-delta T cells after stem cell transplantation. TCRdb re-analyzed the RT-PCR reads via CATT. Of 13,000 or so delta-chain clones detected, approximately 31% appear once; the ten largest clones hold 3% to 4.5%. The germline V gene encodes CDR1 GEAIGNYY and CDR2 EKD. The V and J ends lost 1 base and 2 bases respectively, with 22 bases between them. This CDR3 has 18 residues. The sample comprised gamma-delta T cells. The rearrangement uses TRDV2 and TRDJ1; tentative D call: TRDD3 (6 bases). This sequence originates from a human donor. It is not recorded whose cells these are; they may come from a transplant donor. DNA of the CDR3: TGTGCCTGTGACACTAGCCGTTCGACGAGGGGGGGAACCGATAAACTCATCTTT. It codes for CACDTSRSTRGGTDKLIF.